This T cell receptor (beta chain) is from a study of T cell responses to AZD1222 COVID-19 vaccine. Overall study results and limits: Nearly half of unique spike-specific TCRs reportedly avoided B.1.351 and B.1.1.7 mutated regions.

Sequenced by immunoSEQ multiplex PCR; TCRdb stores in-frame clones only, minus some. The table has over 65,000 clones, about nine tenths seen once. In its sample, this clone was seen once. Its specificity is unknown. The CDR3 consists of 17 residues. V was pared by 4 bases and J by 7 bases, with 13 bases of the junction left unmatched. The germline V gene has CDR1 ENHRY and CDR2 SYGVKD. The clonotype originates from an adult in good health. The material was peripheral blood, obtained on day 0 of AZD1222 vaccination. J is TRBJ2-1 and V is TRBV10-3; 10 bases line up with TRBD2. The CDR3, as DNA: TGTGCCATCAGTGGGGGGGACAGCGGGAGGGCCGGGAATGAGCAGTTCTTC. This translates into CAISGGDSGRAGNEQFF.